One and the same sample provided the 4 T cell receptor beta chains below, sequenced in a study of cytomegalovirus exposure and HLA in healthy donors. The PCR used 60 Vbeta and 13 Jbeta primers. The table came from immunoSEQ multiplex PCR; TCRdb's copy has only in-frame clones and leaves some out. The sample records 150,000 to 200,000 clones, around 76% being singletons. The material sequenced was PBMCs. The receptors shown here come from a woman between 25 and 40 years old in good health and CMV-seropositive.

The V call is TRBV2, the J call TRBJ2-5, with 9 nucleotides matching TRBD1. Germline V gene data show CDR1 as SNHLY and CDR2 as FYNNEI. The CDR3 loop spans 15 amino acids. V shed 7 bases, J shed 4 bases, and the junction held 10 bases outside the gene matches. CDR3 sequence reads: CASKVLGTGLETQYF. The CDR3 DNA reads TGTGCCAGCAAGGTACTTGGGACAGGGCTAGAGACCCAGTACTTC.

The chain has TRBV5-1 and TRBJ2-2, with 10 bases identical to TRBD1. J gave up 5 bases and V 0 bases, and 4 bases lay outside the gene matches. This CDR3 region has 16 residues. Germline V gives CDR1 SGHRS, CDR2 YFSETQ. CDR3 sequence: CASSLGQGAWTGELFF. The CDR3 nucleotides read TGCGCCAGCAGCTTGGGACAGGGGGCATGGACCGGGGAGCTGTTTTTT.

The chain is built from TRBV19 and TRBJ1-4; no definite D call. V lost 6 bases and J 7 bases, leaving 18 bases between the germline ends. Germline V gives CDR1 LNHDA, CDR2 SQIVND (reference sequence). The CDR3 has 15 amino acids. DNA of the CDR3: TGTGCCAGTAGAGCCTACAGAGCCCCGACTGAAAAACTGTTTTTT. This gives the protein CASRAYRAPTEKLFF.

The CDR3 sequence: CASSLSGTALYNEQFF. CDR3 in DNA: TGCGCCAGCAGCTTGTCCGGGACAGCTCTTTACAATGAGCAGTTCTTC. V gene TRBV5-1 combines with J gene TRBJ2-1, with 7 bases fitting TRBD1. Germline CDR1 reads SGHRS; CDR2 reads YFSETQ. The CDR3 is 16 residues long. Trimming cost V 1 base and J 4 bases; bases outside gene matches: 8.